This T cell receptor beta chain is from a study of control samples from healthy donors and cancer patients (dated by TCRdb to 2018 to 2021). The germline V gene yields SNHLY for CDR1 and FYNNEI for CDR2. The CDR3 goes from the cysteine to the phenylalanine over 13 residues. Of the read, only the CDR3 DNA is kept; its 39 bases are in frame from base 1. V drops 7 bases and J drops 6 bases, leaving 10 bases in between. Regarding this clone: What this receptor recognizes is not known. It has no much larger one-base neighbor in the sample; base qualities were not kept.

The library was built by means of the immunoSEQ multiplex PCR assay. As stored in TCRdb, this immuneACCESS dataset retains in-frame rearrangements with V and J assigned. A fraction of the clones does not appear; measured against another copy, unresolved V genes explain less than half of the discrepancy, and the remainder lacks a known reason. Counted in this sample were about 92,000 clones; almost 85% of them appeared once. The ten largest account for around 10% of the sample. The chain is made from TRBV2 and TRBJ1-6; matching of 6 bases hints at TRBD1 as the D gene. This receptor was obtained from a woman aged 55-69 years in good health. The specimen sequenced was blood. Here the CDR3 is given as CASIQGPNSPLHF. Here is the DNA: TGTGCCAGCATCCAGGGGCCTAATTCACCCCTCCACTTT.